This entry lists 5 T cell receptor beta chains sequenced from one sample in a study of blood T cell repertoires in COVID-19. The repertoire was sequenced with immunoSEQ multiplex PCR; TCRdb's copy has only in-frame clones and lacks some. Of 50,000 to 65,000 clones in the sample, 74% were seen once. Sequenced sample: peripheral blood. These receptors all come from a woman aged 80 or over with acute or convalescent COVID-19.

This chain uses TRBV14 with TRBJ2-5; tentatively, D is TRBD1 (6 bases). The CDR3 extends over 14 amino acids. CDR1 SGHDN and CDR2 FVKESK come from the germline V gene. V was shortened by 5 bases and J by 1 base, with 11 bases between the two germline ends. In DNA, the CDR3 is TGTGCCAGCAGCGACCGGGACATCCAAGAGACCCAGTACTTC. Translating gives CASSDRDIQETQYF. Drawing the rest from reference TRBV14 and TRBJ2-5, the complete variable domain is EAGVTQFPSHSVIEKGQTVTLRCDPISGHDNLYWYRRVMGKEIKFLLHFVKESKQDESGMPNNRFLAERTGGTYSTLKVQPAELEDSGVYFCASSDRDIQETQYFGPGTRLLVL.

The chain couples TRBV28 to TRBJ2-7; 13 bases match TRBD2. The CDR3 runs 20 residues. Germline loops: CDR1 MDHEN, CDR2 SYDVKM. Trimming cost V 4 bases and J 5 bases; bases outside gene matches: 20. The CDR3 here is CASSSPPGRQGLAGDHEQYF. CDR3 coding DNA: TGTGCCAGCAGTTCACCACCGGGACGGCAAGGACTAGCGGGAGACCACGAGCAGTACTTC. The variable domain in full, completed from reference TRBV28 and TRBJ2-7, reads DVKVTQSSRYLVKRTGEKVFLECVQDMDHENMFWYRQDPGLGLRLIYFSYDVKMKEKGDIPEGYSVSREKKERFSLILESASTNQTSMYLCASSSPPGRQGLAGDHEQYFGPGTRLTVT.

This chain links TRBV28 with TRBJ2-2, with D perhaps matching TRBD1 (6 bases). V was shortened by 1 base and J by 6 bases, with 18 bases between the two germline ends. Germline CDR1 and CDR2: MDHEN and SYDVKM. There are 17 residues in the CDR3. The CDR3 DNA reads as TGTGCCAGCAGTTTATCCCCGACCGGGACAACACCCGGGGAGCTGTTTTTT. Translating gives CASSLSPTGTTPGELFF.

The chain is built from TRBV7-2 and TRBJ2-3, with D perhaps TRBD2 (6 bases). The V end was cut by 2 bases, the J end by 0 bases, with 12 bases between. The germline V gene has CDR1 SGHTA and CDR2 FQGNSA. CDR3 size: 16 residues. The CDR3 spells CASSLFSGVSTDTQYF. The CDR3 nucleotides read TGTGCCAGCAGCTTATTCTCGGGAGTGAGCACAGATACGCAGTATTTT.

V is TRBV7-2 and J is TRBJ2-5, with 7 bases lining up with TRBD1. The CDR3 contains 15 residues. Trimming cost V 6 bases and J 5 bases; bases outside gene matches: 12. CDR1 and CDR2 from the germline V gene are SGHTA and FQGNSA. CDR3 sequence reads: CASSSSTGRLETQYF. CDR3 nucleotide sequence: TGTGCCAGCAGTTCATCGACAGGGCGGTTGGAGACCCAGTACTTC.